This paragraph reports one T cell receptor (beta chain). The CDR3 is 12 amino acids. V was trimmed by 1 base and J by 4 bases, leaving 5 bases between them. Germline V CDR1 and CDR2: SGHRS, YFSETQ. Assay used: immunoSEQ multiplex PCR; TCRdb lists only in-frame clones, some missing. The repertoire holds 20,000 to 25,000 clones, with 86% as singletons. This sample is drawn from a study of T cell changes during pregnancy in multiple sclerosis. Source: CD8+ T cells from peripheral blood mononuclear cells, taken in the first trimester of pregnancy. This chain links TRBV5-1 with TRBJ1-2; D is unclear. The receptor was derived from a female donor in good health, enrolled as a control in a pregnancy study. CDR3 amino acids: CASSLNSYGYTF. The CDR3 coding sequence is TGCGCCAGCAGCTTGAACAGCTATGGCTACACCTTC.